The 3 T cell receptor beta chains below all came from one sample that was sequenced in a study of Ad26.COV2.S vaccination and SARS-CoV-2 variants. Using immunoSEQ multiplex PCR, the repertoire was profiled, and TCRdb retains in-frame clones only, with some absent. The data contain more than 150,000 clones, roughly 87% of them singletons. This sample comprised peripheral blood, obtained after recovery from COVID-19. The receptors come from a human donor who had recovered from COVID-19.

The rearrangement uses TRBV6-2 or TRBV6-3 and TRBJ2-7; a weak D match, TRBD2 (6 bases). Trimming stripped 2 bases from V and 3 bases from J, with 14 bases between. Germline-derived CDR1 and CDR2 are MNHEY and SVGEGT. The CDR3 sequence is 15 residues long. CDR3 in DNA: TGTGCCAGCAGTTACGGTTTAGCGGAAGTCTACGAGCAGTACTTC. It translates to CASSYGLAEVYEQYF.

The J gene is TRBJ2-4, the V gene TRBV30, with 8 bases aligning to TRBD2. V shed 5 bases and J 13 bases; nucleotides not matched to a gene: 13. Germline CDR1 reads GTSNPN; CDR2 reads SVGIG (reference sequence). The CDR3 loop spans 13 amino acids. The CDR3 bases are TGTGCCTGGGGGACTAGTCGTCGCGAGAGACAGTACTTC. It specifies CAWGTSRRERQYF.

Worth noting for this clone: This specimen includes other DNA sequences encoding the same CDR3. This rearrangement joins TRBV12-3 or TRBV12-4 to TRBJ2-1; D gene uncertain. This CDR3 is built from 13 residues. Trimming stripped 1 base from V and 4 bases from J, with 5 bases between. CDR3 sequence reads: CASSLGRYNEQFF. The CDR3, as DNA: TGTGCCAGCAGTTTAGGCAGGTACAATGAGCAGTTCTTC.